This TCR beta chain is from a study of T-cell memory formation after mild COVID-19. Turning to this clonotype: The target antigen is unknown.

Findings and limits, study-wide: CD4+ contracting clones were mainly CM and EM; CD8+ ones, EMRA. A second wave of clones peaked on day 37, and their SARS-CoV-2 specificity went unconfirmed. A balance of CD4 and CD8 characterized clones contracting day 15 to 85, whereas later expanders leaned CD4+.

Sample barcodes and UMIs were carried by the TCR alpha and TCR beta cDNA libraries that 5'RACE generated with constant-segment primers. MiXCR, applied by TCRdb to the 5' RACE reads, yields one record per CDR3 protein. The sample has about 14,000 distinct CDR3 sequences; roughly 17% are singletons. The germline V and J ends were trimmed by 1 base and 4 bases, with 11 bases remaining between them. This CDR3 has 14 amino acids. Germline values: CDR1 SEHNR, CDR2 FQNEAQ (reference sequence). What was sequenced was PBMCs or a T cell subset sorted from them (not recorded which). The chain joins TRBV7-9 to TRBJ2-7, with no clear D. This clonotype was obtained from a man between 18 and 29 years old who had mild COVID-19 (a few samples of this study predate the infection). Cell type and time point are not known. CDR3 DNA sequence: TGTGCCAGCAGCTTAGGGCCAGGAAGATACGAGCAGTACTTC. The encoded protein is CASSLGPGRYEQYF.